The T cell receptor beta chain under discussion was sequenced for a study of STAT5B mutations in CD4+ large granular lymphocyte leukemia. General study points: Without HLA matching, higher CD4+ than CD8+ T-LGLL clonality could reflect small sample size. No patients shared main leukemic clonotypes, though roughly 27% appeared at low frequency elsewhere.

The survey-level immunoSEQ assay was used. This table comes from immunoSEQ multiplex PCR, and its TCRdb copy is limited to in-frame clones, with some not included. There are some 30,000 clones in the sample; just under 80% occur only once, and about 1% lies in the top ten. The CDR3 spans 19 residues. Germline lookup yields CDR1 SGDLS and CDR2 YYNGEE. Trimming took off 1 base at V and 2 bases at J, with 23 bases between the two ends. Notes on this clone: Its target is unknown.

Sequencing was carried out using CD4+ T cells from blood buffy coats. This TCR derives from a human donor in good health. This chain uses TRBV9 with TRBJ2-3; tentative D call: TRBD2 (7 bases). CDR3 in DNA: TGTGCCAGCAGCGTATGGGGCGGGGGAAATTCAGGGGCCACAGATACGCAGTATTTT. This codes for CASSVWGGGNSGATDTQYF.